This T cell receptor beta chain was profiled in a study of blood T cell repertoires in COVID-19. Background on the study: Samples taken during acute and convalescent COVID-19 were collected in the United States, Italy and Spain.

This clone was recorded once. Trimming took 1 base from V and 14 from J, leaving 14 bases between them. The CDR3 runs 12 residues. Germline CDR1 and CDR2: SGHTA and FQGNSA. Methods used by the authors: Reference gene primer amplification gave nucleated cell count estimates. Generated by immunoSEQ multiplex PCR, the TCRdb table keeps only in-frame clones and is missing some. The V and J calls and clone size are taken from that table; D and trimming were inferred from the DNA. The profile covers about 330,000 clones, with approximately 87% appearing a single time and less than 6% taken by the ten largest. Individuals aged 18 to 89 years were recruited from 24 US areas. Clinical histories supplied by participants themselves formed the basis of cohort assignment.

The chain joins TRBV7-2 to TRBJ1-2; D may be TRBD1 (6 bases). This receptor was identified in a woman in her 30s who had recovered from COVID-19. The sample consisted of PBMCs or T cells enriched from blood (not recorded which). CDR3: CASSLEVGGLTF. Here the CDR3 DNA reads TGTGCCAGCAGCTTAGAAGTCGGGGGGCTGACCTTC.